This T cell receptor beta chain is from a study of T cell responses to AZD1222 COVID-19 vaccine. Study observations and caveats: Donors were mostly white British, more females; clonal diversity possibly underestimated. Spike was spanned by vaccine-associated CD4 TCRs, with dominance at 160-218 and 743-854. Nearly half of unique spike-specific TCRs reportedly avoided B.1.351 and B.1.1.7 mutated regions.

Comment on this clone: As yet, its antigen is unknown.

Libraries were prepared by immunoSEQ multiplex PCR; TCRdb keeps only in-frame clonotypes and omits some of them. The sample has 120,000 to 150,000 clones, approximately 88% seen once. Germline V gene sequence: CDR1 LGHDT, CDR2 YNNKEL (reference sequence). The CDR3 extends over 17 amino acids. V lost 0 bases, J lost 8 bases, and 9 bases stayed unmatched. Sample: peripheral blood, taken on day 0 of AZD1222 vaccination. V is TRBV3-1 (or the pseudogene TRBV3-2) and J is TRBJ1-6; 8 bases are shared with TRBD1. The sequence was obtained from an adult in good health. CDR3 amino acids: CASSQDFGTGIYSPLHF. CDR3 DNA: TGTGCCAGCAGCCAAGATTTCGGGACAGGTATATATTCACCCCTCCACTTT.